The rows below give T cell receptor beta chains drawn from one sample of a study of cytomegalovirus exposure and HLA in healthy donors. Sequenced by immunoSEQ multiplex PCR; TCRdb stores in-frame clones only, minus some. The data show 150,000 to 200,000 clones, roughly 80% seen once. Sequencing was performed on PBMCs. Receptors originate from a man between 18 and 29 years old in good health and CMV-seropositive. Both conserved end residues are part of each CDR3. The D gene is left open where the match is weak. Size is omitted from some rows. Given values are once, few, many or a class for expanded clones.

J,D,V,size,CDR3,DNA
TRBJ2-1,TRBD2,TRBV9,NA,CASSVRTSGYNEQFF,TGTGCCAGCAGCGTACGGACTAGCGGCTACAATGAGCAGTTCTTC
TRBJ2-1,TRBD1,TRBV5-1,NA,CASTLGPGTGVAYNEQFF,TGCGCCAGCACCCTCGGTCCCGGGACAGGGGTGGCCTACAATGAGCAGTTCTTC
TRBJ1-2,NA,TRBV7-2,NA,CASSPGPFSNYGYTF,TGTGCCAGCAGCCCCGGTCCTTTTTCTAACTATGGCTACACCTTC
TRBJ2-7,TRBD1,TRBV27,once,CASSSGQGWEQYF,TGTGCCAGCAGTTCCGGACAGGGTTGGGAGCAGTACTTC
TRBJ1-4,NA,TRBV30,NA,CAWSVEDEKLFF,TGTGCCTGGAGTGTAGAGGATGAAAAACTGTTTTTT
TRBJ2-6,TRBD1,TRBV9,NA,CASSSQGAGANVLTF,TGTGCCAGCAGCTCACAGGGGGCTGGGGCCAACGTCCTGACTTTC
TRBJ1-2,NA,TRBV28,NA,CASSSPGDIINYGYTF,TGTGCCAGCAGTTCCCCCGGGGACATTATTAACTATGGCTACACCTTC
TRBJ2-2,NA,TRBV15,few,CATSRERGTGELFF,TGTGCCACCAGCAGAGAGCGTGGCACCGGGGAGCTGTTTTTT
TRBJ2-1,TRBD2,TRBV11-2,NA,CASSLGASGRAEQFF,TGTGCCAGCAGCCTTGGGGCTAGCGGGAGGGCTGAGCAGTTCTTC
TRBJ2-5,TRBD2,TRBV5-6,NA,CASSQVGGQETQYF,TGTGCCAGCAGCCAAGTGGGGGGGCAAGAGACCCAGTACTTC
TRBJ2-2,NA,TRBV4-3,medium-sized,CASSQEWDSGAWELFF,TGCGCCAGCAGCCAAGAGTGGGATTCAGGGGCCTGGGAGCTGTTTTTT
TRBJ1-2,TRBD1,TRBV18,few,CASSQQGVISGYTF,TGTGCCAGCTCGCAGCAGGGGGTTATTAGCGGCTACACCTTC
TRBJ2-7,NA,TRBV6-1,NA,CASIRGAHEQYF,TGTGCCAGCATTCGGGGGGCCCACGAGCAGTACTTC
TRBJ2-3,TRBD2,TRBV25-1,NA,CASRLAGAGDTQYF,TGTGCCAGCAGGCTAGCGGGAGCTGGAGATACGCAGTATTTT
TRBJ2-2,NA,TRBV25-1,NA,CASRPRADTGELFF,TGTGCCAGCCGCCCCAGGGCAGACACCGGGGAGCTGTTTTTT
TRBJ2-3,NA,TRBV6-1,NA,CASRKNLLADHTQYF,TGTGCCAGCAGAAAAAACCTCTTGGCGGATCATACGCAGTATTTT
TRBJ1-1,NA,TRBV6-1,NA,CASSEYGEAFF,TGTGCCAGCAGTGAATACGGTGAAGCTTTCTTT
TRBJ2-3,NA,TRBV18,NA,CASSPEADTQYF,TGTGCCAGCTCACCAGAGGCAGATACGCAGTATTTT
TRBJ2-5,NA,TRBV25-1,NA,CASSQGWETQYF,TGTGCCAGCAGTCAGGGGTGGGAGACCCAGTACTTC
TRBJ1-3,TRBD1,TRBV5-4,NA,CASSQQGTGNTIYF,TGTGCCAGCAGCCAACAGGGGACTGGAAACACCATATATTTT
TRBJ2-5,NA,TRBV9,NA,CASSPDQETQYF,TGTGCCAGCAGCCCCGACCAAGAGACCCAGTACTTC
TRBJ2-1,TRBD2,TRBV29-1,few,CSVEDWLAGNEQFF,TGCAGCGTTGAAGATTGGCTAGCGGGCAATGAGCAGTTCTTC
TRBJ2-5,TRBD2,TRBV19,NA,CASRVGGRALETQYF,TGTGCCAGCCGGGTGGGCGGGAGGGCCTTAGAGACCCAGTACTTC
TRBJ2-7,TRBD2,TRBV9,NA,CASSAHPGLALGEQYF,TGTGCCAGCAGCGCACACCCGGGACTAGCTTTGGGTGAGCAGTACTTC
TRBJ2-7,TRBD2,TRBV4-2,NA,CASSQHPAGGTYEQYF,TGTGCCAGCAGCCAACACCCAGCGGGAGGGACCTACGAGCAGTACTTC
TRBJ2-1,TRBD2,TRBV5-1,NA,CASSPIAGVAFNEQFF,TGCGCCAGCAGCCCCATAGCGGGAGTGGCGTTCAATGAGCAGTTCTTC
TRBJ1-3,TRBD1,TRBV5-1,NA,CASSLAGDRGSGNTIYF,TGCGCCAGCAGCTTGGCCGGAGACAGGGGCTCTGGAAACACCATATATTTT
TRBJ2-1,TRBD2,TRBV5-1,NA,CASSALGLAGDNEQFF,TGCGCCAGCAGCGCTCTCGGACTAGCGGGGGACAATGAGCAGTTCTTC
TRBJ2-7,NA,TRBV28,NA,CASISGLSYEQYF,TGTGCCAGCATTTCTGGACTTTCCTACGAGCAGTACTTC
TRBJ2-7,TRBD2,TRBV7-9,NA,CASSPGSGTSYEQYF,TGTGCCAGCAGCCCGGGGAGCGGGACCTCCTACGAGCAGTACTTC
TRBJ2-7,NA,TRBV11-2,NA,CASSFKPPSGDFYEQYF,TGTGCCAGCAGCTTCAAGCCGCCGAGTGGGGACTTCTACGAGCAGTACTTC
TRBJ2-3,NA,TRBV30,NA,CAWSRSRVGSTDTQYF,TGTGCCTGGAGTAGGAGCAGGGTGGGGTCCACAGATACGCAGTATTTT
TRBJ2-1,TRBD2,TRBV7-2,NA,CASSPPGLAGEFHEQFF,TGTGCCAGCAGCCCCCCGGGACTAGCGGGAGAGTTCCATGAGCAGTTCTTC
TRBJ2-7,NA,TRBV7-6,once,CASSLISSAGTSSEQYF,TGTGCCAGCAGCTTAATATCGTCGGCAGGGACATCCTCCGAGCAGTACTTC
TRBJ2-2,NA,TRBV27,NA,CASSLINTGNTGELFF,TGTGCCAGCAGTTTAATTAATACAGGAAACACCGGGGAGCTGTTTTTT
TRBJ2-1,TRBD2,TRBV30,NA,CAWRLAGYNEQFF,TGTGCCTGGAGACTAGCGGGATACAATGAGCAGTTCTTC
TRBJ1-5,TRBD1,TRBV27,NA,CASTPGQGTLYSNQPQHF,TGTGCCAGCACCCCCGGACAGGGCACACTTTATAGCAATCAGCCCCAGCATTTT
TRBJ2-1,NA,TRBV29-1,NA,CSVARGRGNEQFF,TGCAGCGTTGCTAGAGGGCGGGGAAATGAGCAGTTCTTC
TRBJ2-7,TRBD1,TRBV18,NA,CASSPSGQGNHEQYF,TGTGCCAGCTCACCCTCGGGACAGGGAAATCACGAGCAGTACTTC